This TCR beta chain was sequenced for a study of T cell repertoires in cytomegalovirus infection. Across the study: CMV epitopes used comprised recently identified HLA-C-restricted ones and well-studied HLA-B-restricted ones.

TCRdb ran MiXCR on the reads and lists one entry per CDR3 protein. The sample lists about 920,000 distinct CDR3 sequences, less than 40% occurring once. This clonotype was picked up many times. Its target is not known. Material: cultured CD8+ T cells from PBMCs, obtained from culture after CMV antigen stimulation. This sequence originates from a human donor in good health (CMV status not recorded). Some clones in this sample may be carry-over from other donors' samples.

This CDR3 is CASSLAFRTGGMNTEAFF. The CDR3 nucleotides read TGTGCCAGCAGCTTAGCGTTCCGGACAGGAGGCATGAACACTGAAGCTTTCTTT. The chain links TRBV7-8 to TRBJ1-1; 7 nucleotides agree with TRBD1. Unmatched junction bases numbered 10, after V lost 0 bases and J lost 0 bases. This CDR3 is 18 amino acids long. CDR1 and CDR2 (germline): SGHVS, FQNEAQ. Looking up the rest from reference TRBV7-8 and TRBJ1-1 gives the full variable domain: GAGVSQSPRYKVAKRGQDVALRCDPISGHVSLFWYQQALGQGPEFLTYFQNEAQLDKSGLPSDRFFAERPEGSVSTLKIQRTQQEDSAVYLCASSLAFRTGGMNTEAFFGQGTRLTVV.